Listed here are 10 T cell receptor beta chains from one sample, sequenced in a study of blood T cell repertoires in COVID-19. Assay used: immunoSEQ multiplex PCR; TCRdb lists only in-frame clones, some missing. The table records tens of thousands of clones, more than 60% of them present only once. Sequenced input: peripheral blood. The receptors originated from a human donor with active or convalescent COVID-19. The donor label of this sample is uncertain.

The chain recombines TRBV5-4 with TRBJ1-2, with 8 bases fitting TRBD1. This CDR3 region has 14 residues. V was pared by 4 bases and J by 8 bases, with 10 bases of the junction left unmatched. Germline lookup yields CDR1 SGHNT and CDR2 YYREEE (reference sequence). The CDR3 bases are TGTGCCAGCAGCATTGACGGACAGGGCCGCGGCTACACCTTC. It specifies CASSIDGQGRGYTF. Full variable domain (outside the CDR3, taken from reference TRBV5-4 and TRBJ1-2): ETGVTQSPTHLIKTRGQQVTLRCSSQSGHNTVSWYQQALGQGPQFIFQYYREEENGRGNFPPRFSGLQFPNYSSELNVNALELDDSALYLCASSIDGQGRGYTFGSGTRLTVV.

This sequence joins TRBV28 and TRBJ1-1; 8 bases map to TRBD1. With 5 bases clipped from V and 1 base from J, the junction kept 9 bases outside the gene matches. The CDR3 is 16 residues long. The germline V gene has CDR1 MDHEN and CDR2 SYDVKM. The CDR3 region has the DNA TGTGCCAGCAGTCCCTCCCACGGACAGGGGAACACTGAAGCTTTCTTT. Translated: CASSPSHGQGNTEAFF.

The chain combines TRBV24-1 with TRBJ2-7; D is possibly TRBD1 (7 bases). The CDR3 has 15 residues. Germline V gives CDR1 KGHDR, CDR2 SFDVKD. Trimming removed 4 bases from V and 0 bases from J, with 12 bases in between. The CDR3 region has the DNA TGTGCCACCAGTGACCCCAGGGGGGACTCCTACGAGCAGTACTTC. Encoded protein: CATSDPRGDSYEQYF.

There are a few counts of this clone. The CDR3 is CASSGPYGYTF. Here the CDR3 DNA reads TGTGCCAGCAGTGGTCCATATGGCTACACCTTC. The chain uses TRBV6-4 and TRBJ1-2; no firm D call. Germline assignment: CDR1 MRHNA and CDR2 SNTAGT. The CDR3 is made up of 11 amino acids. Trimming shortened V by 4 bases and J by 5 bases, and 5 bases separated the two germline ends.

The chain has TRBV11-2 and TRBJ2-7, with 9 bases matching TRBD2. Germline V gives CDR1 SGHAT, CDR2 FQNNGV. Trimming removed 4 bases from V and 3 bases from J; junction bases left unmatched: 7. The CDR3 has 15 amino acids. In DNA form, the CDR3 reads TGTGCCAGCAGCTCCCGACTAGCGGATCACTACGAGCAGTACTTC. Amino acid sequence: CASSSRLADHYEQYF.

The chain is built from TRBV19 and TRBJ1-3; TRBD1 aligns across 8 bases. Germline V gene data show CDR1 as LNHDA and CDR2 as SQIVND (reference sequence). With V trimmed by 5 bases and J by 2 bases, 2 bases remained unmatched. This CDR3 is 14 amino acids long. The DNA for the CDR3 is TGTGCCAGTAGTGCGACAGGGGCTGGAAACACCATATATTTT. Translating it yields CASSATGAGNTIYF.

The chain couples TRBV7-2 to TRBJ1-5; the D gene is possibly TRBD1 (5 bases). CDR3 length equals 15 residues. Germline V gene sequence: CDR1 SGHTA, CDR2 FQGNSA. V was cut by 5 bases and J by 4 bases, with 15 bases left in between. The CDR3 region has the DNA TGTGCCAGCAGCCAGGGTGGGGTGGGGAATCAGCCCCAGCATTTT. Translating it yields CASSQGGVGNQPQHF.

The chain uses TRBV10-1 and TRBJ2-5; D gene ambiguous. The germline V gene encodes CDR1 WNHNN and CDR2 SYGVQD (reference sequence). V lost 0 bases to trimming and J lost 5 bases, with 4 bases between them. CDR3 length: 12 amino acids. The CDR3 protein is CASSESRETQYF. The DNA for the CDR3 is TGCGCCAGCAGTGAGTCGCGGGAGACCCAGTACTTC.

The gene calls are TRBV5-6 and TRBJ2-7; 7 bases line up with TRBD1. The CDR3 contains 13 residues. The V gene's germline CDR1 is SGHDT and CDR2 YYEEEE. J was trimmed by 4 bases and V by 4 bases; bases with no gene match: 5. The chain's CDR3 is CASSIGTAYEQYF. Written as DNA, the CDR3 is TGTGCCAGCAGCATCGGGACAGCTTACGAGCAGTACTTC.

This clone was counted a single time. The chain uses TRBV19 and TRBJ2-1; tentatively, D is TRBD2 (6 bases). V dropped 7 bases and J dropped 2 bases, with 18 bases sitting between them. The CDR3 totals 16 residues. CDR1 is LNHDA, CDR2 SQIVND, per germline (reference sequence). DNA for the CDR3: TGTGCCAGTACCTTGGGGTATGGCGGGACCTACAATGAGCAGTTCTTC. The encoded protein is CASTLGYGGTYNEQFF.